A selection of T cell receptor beta chains follows, all from one sample in a study of blood T cell repertoires in COVID-19. This table comes from immunoSEQ multiplex PCR, and its TCRdb copy is limited to in-frame clones, with some not included. The sample yields around 140,000 clones, approximately 89% seen once. What was sequenced was peripheral blood. The receptors were gathered from a woman between 45 and 60 years old with acute or convalescent COVID-19. The CDR3 runs from the conserved cysteine through the conserved F or W. The order of the fields is clone size, D gene, J gene, V gene, CDR3 DNA, CDR3 protein. A D gene is named only where the DNA matches it firmly. Only some rows state a clone size, as once, few, many or a class for expanded clones.

>.|TRBD1|TRBJ1-1|TRBV5-4
TGTGCCAGCAGCTCGGGGACAGACTATGCTACTGAAGCTTTCTTT
CASSSGTDYATEAFF
>.|TRBD1|TRBJ2-2|TRBV25-1
TGTGCCAGCAGTGGACAGGGGGTAACCGGGGAGCTGTTTTTT
CASSGQGVTGELFF
>.|TRBD1|TRBJ2-7|TRBV28
TGTGCCAGCAGTTTAACCGGGACAGGGGGTTCCTTC
CASSLTGTGGSF
>.|TRBD1|TRBJ2-7|TRBV28
TGTGCCAGCAGCAAAACCCCGACAGGGAAGCCCTACGAGCAGTACTTC
CASSKTPTGKPYEQYF
>.|.|TRBJ1-5|TRBV18
TGTGCCAGCTCACCTACCAGGGACAACCAGCCCCAGCATTTT
CASSPTRDNQPQHF
>.|.|TRBJ1-6|TRBV7-3
TGTGCCAGCAGCTTACAGGGGAATTCACCCCTCCACTTT
CASSLQGNSPLHF
>.|.|TRBJ1-1|TRBV27
TGTGCCAGCAGTTTAAAGCGATCGAGCACTGAAGCTTTCTTT
CASSLKRSSTEAFF
>.|.|TRBJ2-7|TRBV6-5
TGTGCCAGCAGACAGGGCTACGAGCAGTACTTC
CASRQGYEQYF
>.|.|TRBJ2-3|TRBV6-5
TGTGCCAGCAGAGATATGACTCGAAACACAGATACGCAGTATTTT
CASRDMTRNTDTQYF
>once|TRBD2|TRBJ2-7|TRBV5-1
TGCGCCAGCAGCTCGGGCCAGATTAGCGGGAGGTCTTCCGGCGAGCAGTACTTC
CASSSGQISGRSSGEQYF
>.|TRBD1|TRBJ2-5|TRBV11-3
TGTGCCAGCAGCTTAAGCGCGGGACAGGGAGAAGAGACCCAGTACTTC
CASSLSAGQGEETQYF
>once|TRBD1|TRBJ1-1|TRBV6-5
TGTGCCAGCAGTTACTCGGGACAGTACACTGAAGCTTTCTTT
CASSYSGQYTEAFF
>.|.|TRBJ1-2|TRBV19
TGTGCCAGTAGTACGGTCCCCCCTGGCTATGGCTACACCTTC
CASSTVPPGYGYTF
>.|.|TRBJ1-4|TRBV30
TGTGCCTGGAGTGAAGGACAGCAGAGAGAAAAACTGTTTTTT
CAWSEGQQREKLFF
>.|.|TRBJ1-1|TRBV7-6
TGTGCCAGCAGCTTAAGACGTGGGGTGGGAGGTGAAGCTTTCTTT
CASSLRRGVGGEAFF
>.|TRBD1|TRBJ1-6|TRBV7-9
TGTGCCAGCAGCTCCGGACAGGGAGGGTCACCCCTCCACTTT
CASSSGQGGSPLHF
>.|TRBD1|TRBJ1-2|TRBV3-1/TRBV3-2
TGTGCCAGCAGCCAAAGACAGGGAGTGAACTATGGCTACACCTTC
CASSQRQGVNYGYTF
>.|.|TRBJ2-5|TRBV5-4
TGTGCCAGCAGCTTGAATGGGGGGAACCTCCAAGAGACCCAGTACTTC
CASSLNGGNLQETQYF
>.|.|TRBJ2-5|TRBV5-1
TGCGCCAGCAGCTTCGACGGCGGGACCCAGTACTTC
CASSFDGGTQYF
>.|TRBD2|TRBJ2-2|TRBV2
TGTGCCAGCAGTTGGTTAGCGGGATCCAACACCGGGGAGCTGTTTTTT
CASSWLAGSNTGELFF
>.|.|TRBJ2-7|TRBV20-1
TGCGGTGCCCACAGGTACGAGCAGTACTTC
CGAHRYEQYF
>.|TRBD1|TRBJ1-2|TRBV19
TGTGCCAGTAGTTCTTTTCCGGGACAGACGATAATCTATGGCTACACCTTC
CASSSFPGQTIIYGYTF
>.|TRBD2|TRBJ2-1|TRBV7-3
TGTGCCAGCAGCTCGAGGGGCGGTGGGACTAGCGGGTACAATGAGCAGTTCTTC
CASSSRGGGTSGYNEQFF
>.|.|TRBJ1-5|TRBV15
TGTGCCACCAGCAGAGATCCCGAGCCCCAGCATTTT
CATSRDPEPQHF
>.|TRBD1|TRBJ2-7|TRBV28
TGTGCCAGCAGTTTACCACAGGGGAAGGAGTACTTC
CASSLPQGKEYF
>.|TRBD2|TRBJ2-5|TRBV3-1/TRBV3-2
TGTGCCAGCAGCCAAACAAGACTAGCGGAAGAGACCCAGTACTTC
CASSQTRLAEETQYF
>.|.|TRBJ1-1|TRBV6-5
TGTGCCAGCAGGCTCACGGGGAACACTGAAGCTTTCTTT
CASRLTGNTEAFF
>once|TRBD2|TRBJ2-3|TRBV5-4
TGTGCCAGCAGCCCCGGGACTAGGGGGTTAATAGATACGCAGTATTTT
CASSPGTRGLIDTQYF
>.|TRBD1|TRBJ1-1|TRBV2
TGTGCTAGCGAACAGGGGATGAACACTGAAGCTTTCTTT
CASEQGMNTEAFF
>.|.|TRBJ1-1|TRBV19
TGTGCCAGTAGAAACACCCCGAGGATGAACACTGAAGCTTTCTTT
CASRNTPRMNTEAFF
>.|TRBD2|TRBJ2-7|TRBV27
TGTGCCAGCAGGCCGGGACTAGGTTGGTACGAGCAGTACTTC
CASRPGLGWYEQYF
>.|.|TRBJ2-3|TRBV24-1
TGTGCCACCAGTGATGGCCTCATGGATACGCAGTATTTT
CATSDGLMDTQYF
>.|TRBD2|TRBJ2-2|TRBV10-1
TGCGCCAGCAGTGACCCCGGACTAGCGGGGGTGACCGGGGAGCTGTTTTTT
CASSDPGLAGVTGELFF
>once|.|TRBJ2-1|TRBV11-3
TGTGCCAGCAGCGGAGGGAGCGGCTCCTACAATGAGCAGTTCTTC
CASSGGSGSYNEQFF